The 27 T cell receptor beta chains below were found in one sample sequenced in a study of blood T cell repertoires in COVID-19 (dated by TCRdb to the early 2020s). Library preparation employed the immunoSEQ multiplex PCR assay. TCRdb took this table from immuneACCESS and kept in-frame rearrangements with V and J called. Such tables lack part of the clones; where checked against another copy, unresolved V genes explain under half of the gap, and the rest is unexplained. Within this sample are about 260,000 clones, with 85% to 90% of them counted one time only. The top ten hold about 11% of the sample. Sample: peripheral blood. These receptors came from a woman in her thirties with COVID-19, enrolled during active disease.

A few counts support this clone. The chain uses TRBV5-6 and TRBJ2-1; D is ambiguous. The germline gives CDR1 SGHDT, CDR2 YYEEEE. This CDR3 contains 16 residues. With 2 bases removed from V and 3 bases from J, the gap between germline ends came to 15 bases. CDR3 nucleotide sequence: TGTGCCAGCAGCTTTAAGGAGACTGACGGCTACAATGAGCAGTTCTTC. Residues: CASSFKETDGYNEQFF.

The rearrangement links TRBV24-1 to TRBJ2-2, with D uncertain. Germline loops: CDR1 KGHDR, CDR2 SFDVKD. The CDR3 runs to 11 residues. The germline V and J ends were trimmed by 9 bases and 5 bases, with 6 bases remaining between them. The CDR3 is CATSRTGELFF. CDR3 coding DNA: TGTGCCACCTCGAGAACCGGGGAGCTGTTTTTT.

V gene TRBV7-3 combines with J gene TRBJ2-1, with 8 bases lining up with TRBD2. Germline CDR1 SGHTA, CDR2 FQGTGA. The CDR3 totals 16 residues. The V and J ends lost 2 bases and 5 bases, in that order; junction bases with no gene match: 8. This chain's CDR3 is CASSLFALAGNNEQFF. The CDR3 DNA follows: TGTGCCAGCAGCTTATTTGCGTTAGCGGGAAACAATGAGCAGTTCTTC. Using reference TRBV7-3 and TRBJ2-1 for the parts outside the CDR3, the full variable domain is GAGVSQTPSNKVTEKGKYVELRCDPISGHTALYWYRQSLGQGPEFLIYFQGTGAADDSGLPNDRFFAVRPEGSVSTLKIQRTERGDSAVYLCASSLFALAGNNEQFFGPGTRLTVL.

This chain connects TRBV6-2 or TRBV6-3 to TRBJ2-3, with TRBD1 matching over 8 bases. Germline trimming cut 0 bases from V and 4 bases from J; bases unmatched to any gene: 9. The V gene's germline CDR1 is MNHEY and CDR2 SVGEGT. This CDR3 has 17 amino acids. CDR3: CASSYSGQGAMADTQYF. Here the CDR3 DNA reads TGTGCCAGCAGTTACTCGGGGCAGGGGGCAATGGCAGATACGCAGTATTTT.

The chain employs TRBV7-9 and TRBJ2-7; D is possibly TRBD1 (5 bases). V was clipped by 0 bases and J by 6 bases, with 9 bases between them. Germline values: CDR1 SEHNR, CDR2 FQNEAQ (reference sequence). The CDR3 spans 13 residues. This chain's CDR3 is CASSLAGLPEQYF. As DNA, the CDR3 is TGTGCCAGCAGCTTAGCGGGGCTCCCCGAGCAGTACTTC.

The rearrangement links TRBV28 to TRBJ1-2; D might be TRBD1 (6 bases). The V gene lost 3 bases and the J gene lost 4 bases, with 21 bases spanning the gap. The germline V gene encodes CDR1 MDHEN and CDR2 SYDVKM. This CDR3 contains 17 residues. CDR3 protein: CASSLTPGRGGAYGYTF. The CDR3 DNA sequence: TGTGCCAGCAGTTTGACCCCCGGCAGGGGTGGGGCCTATGGCTACACCTTC.

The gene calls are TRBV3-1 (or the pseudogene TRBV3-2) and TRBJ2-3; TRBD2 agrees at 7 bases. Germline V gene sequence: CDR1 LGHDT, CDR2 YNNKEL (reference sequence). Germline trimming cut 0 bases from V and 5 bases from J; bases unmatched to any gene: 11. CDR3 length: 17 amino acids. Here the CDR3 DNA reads TGTGCCAGCAGCCAAGATCTAAGAGCGGGATTGCAAGATACGCAGTATTTT. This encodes CASSQDLRAGLQDTQYF.

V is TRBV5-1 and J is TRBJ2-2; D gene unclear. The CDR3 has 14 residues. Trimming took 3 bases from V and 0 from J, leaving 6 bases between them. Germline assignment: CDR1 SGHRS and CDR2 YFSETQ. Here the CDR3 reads CASSSRSNTGELFF. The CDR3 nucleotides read TGCGCCAGCAGCTCCAGATCGAACACCGGGGAGCTGTTTTTT.

CDR3 amino acids: CASSLQSPSGAPNNEQFF. CDR3 nucleotides: TGTGCCAGCAGTCTCCAATCCCCTAGCGGAGCCCCAAACAATGAGCAGTTCTTC. J is TRBJ2-1 and V is TRBV6-6; 7 positions agree with TRBD2. The germline V gene encodes CDR1 MNHNY and CDR2 SVGAGI (reference sequence). This CDR3 spans 18 amino acids. The V segment lost 5 bases and the J segment 5 bases; nucleotides outside the gene matches: 18.

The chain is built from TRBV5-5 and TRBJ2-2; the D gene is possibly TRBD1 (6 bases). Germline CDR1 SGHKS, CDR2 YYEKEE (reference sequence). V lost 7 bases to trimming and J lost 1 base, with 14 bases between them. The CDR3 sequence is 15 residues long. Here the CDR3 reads CASDTGTMNTGELFF. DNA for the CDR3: TGTGCCAGCGACACAGGGACAATGAACACCGGGGAGCTGTTTTTT.

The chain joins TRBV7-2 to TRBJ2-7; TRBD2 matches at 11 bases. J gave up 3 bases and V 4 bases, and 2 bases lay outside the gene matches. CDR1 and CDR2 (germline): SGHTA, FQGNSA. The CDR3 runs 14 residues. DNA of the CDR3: TGTGCCAGCAGCTACGGACTAGCGGGCTACGAGCAGTACTTC. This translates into CASSYGLAGYEQYF.

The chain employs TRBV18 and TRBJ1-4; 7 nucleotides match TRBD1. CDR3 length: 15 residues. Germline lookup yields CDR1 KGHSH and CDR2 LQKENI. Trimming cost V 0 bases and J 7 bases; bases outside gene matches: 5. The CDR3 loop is CASSPPGTAAEKLFF. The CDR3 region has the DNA TGTGCCAGCTCACCACCAGGGACAGCGGCTGAAAAACTGTTTTTT.

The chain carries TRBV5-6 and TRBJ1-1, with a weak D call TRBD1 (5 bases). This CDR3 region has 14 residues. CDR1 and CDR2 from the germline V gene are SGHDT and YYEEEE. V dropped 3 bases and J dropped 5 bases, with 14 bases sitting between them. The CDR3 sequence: CASSSQGFRTEAFF. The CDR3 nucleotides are TGTGCCAGCAGCTCCCAGGGTTTTCGGACTGAAGCTTTCTTT.

CDR3 residues: CASSIEGGTEAFF. CDR3 DNA sequence: TGTGCCAGTAGTATCGAGGGTGGGACTGAAGCTTTCTTT. The chain joins TRBV19 to TRBJ1-1; no reliable D call. Germline V gives CDR1 LNHDA, CDR2 SQIVND (reference sequence). V shed 3 bases and J shed 5 bases, with 10 bases lying between them. This CDR3 is 13 amino acids long.

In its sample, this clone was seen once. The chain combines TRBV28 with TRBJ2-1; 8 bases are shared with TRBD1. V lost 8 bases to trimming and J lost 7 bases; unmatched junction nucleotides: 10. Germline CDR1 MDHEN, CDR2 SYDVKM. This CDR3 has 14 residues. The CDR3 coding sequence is TGTGCCAGCTTAGCAGGGGGCAGTTTGAATGAGCAGTTCTTC. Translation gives CASLAGGSLNEQFF.

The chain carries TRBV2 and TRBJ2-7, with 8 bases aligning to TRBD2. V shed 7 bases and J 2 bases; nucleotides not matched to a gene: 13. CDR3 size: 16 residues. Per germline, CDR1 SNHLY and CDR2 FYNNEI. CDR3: CASTLGGLAGAYEQYF. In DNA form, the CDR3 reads TGTGCCAGCACTCTCGGAGGCCTAGCGGGCGCCTACGAGCAGTACTTC.

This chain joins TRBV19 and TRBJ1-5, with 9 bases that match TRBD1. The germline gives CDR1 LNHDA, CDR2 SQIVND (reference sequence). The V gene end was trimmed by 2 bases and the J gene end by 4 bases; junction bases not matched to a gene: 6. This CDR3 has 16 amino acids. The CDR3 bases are TGTGCCAGTAGTATATGGAGTGGGACAGGGAATCAGCCCCAGCATTTT. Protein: CASSIWSGTGNQPQHF.

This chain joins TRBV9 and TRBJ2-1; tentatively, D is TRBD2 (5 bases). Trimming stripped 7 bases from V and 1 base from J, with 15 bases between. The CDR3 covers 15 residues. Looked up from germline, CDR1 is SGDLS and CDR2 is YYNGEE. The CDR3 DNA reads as TGTGCCAGCGGAAAGGGCGGGCGTTCCTACAATGAGCAGTTCTTC. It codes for CASGKGGRSYNEQFF. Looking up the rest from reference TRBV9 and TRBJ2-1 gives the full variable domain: DSGVTQTPKHLITATGQRVTLRCSPRSGDLSVYWYQQSLDQGLQFLIQYYNGEERAKGNILERFSAQQFPDLHSELNLSSLELGDSALYFCASGKGGRSYNEQFFGPGTRLTVL.

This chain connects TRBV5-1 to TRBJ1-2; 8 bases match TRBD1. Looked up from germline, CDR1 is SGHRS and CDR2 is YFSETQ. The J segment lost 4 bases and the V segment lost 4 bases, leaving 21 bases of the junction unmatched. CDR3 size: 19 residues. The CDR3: CASSAGLRTGRESSYGYTF. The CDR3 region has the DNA TGCGCCAGCAGCGCGGGCCTTAGGACAGGGAGGGAGTCAAGCTATGGCTACACCTTC.

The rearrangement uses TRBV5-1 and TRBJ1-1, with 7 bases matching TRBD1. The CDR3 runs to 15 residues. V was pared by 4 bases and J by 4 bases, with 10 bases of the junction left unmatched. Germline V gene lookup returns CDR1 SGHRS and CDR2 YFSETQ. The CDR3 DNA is TGCGCCAGCAGCCCAGGACAGGCGACGCTCACTGAAGCTTTCTTT. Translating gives CASSPGQATLTEAFF. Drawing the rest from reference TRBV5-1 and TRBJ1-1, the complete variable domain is KAGVTQTPRYLIKTRGQQVTLSCSPISGHRSVSWYQQTPGQGLQFLFEYFSETQRNKGNFPGRFSGRQFSNSRSEMNVSTLELGDSALYLCASSPGQATLTEAFFGQGTRLTVV.

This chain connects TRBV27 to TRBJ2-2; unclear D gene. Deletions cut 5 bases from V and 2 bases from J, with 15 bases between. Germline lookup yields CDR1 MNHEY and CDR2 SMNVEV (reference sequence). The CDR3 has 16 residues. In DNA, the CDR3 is TGTGCCAGCAGTCCCCTTGAGTTCCTTAACACCGGGGAGCTGTTTTTT. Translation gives CASSPLEFLNTGELFF.

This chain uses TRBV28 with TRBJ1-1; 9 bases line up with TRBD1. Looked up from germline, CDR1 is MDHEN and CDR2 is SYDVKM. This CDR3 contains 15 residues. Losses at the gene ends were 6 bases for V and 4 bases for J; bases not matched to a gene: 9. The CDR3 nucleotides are TGTGCCAGCAGACTTGACAGGGGGACAGGCACTGAAGCTTTCTTT. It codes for CASRLDRGTGTEAFF.

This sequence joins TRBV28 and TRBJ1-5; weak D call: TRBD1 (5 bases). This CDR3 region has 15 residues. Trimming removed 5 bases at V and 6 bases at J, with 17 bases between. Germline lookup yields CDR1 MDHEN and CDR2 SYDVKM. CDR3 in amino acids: CASSVNQGWGQPQHF. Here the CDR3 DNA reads TGTGCCAGCAGTGTGAATCAGGGATGGGGTCAGCCCCAGCATTTT.

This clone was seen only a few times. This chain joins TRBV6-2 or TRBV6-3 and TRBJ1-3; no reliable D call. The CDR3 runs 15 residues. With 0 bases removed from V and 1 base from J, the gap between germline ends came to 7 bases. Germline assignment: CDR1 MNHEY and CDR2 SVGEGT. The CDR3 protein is CASSYSRQSGNTIYF. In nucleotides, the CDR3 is TGTGCCAGCAGTTACTCCAGACAATCTGGAAACACCATATATTTT.

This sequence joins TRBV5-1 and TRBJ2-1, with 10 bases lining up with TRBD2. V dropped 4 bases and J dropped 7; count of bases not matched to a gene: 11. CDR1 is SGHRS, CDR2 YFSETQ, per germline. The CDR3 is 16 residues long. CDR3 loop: CASSRSPGLASNEQFF. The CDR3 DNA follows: TGCGCCAGCAGCCGAAGTCCGGGACTAGCGTCAAATGAGCAGTTCTTC.

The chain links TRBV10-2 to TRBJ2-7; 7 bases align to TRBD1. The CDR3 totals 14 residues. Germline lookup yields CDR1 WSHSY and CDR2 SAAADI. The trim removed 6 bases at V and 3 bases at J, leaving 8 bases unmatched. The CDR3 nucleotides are TGCGCCAGCAGGGGGACAGCTAGAGGCTACGAGCAGTACTTC. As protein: CASRGTARGYEQYF.

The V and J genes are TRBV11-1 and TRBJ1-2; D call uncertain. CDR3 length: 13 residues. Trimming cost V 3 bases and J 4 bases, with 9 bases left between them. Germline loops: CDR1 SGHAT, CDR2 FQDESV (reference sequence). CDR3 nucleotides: TGTGCCAGCAGCTTGGGCGAGGGCTATGGCTACACCTTC. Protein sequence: CASSLGEGYGYTF.